The table lists the clone carrying this TCR beta chain with a few counts. Its antigen is unidentified. According to the study, TCR beta libraries were built with iRepertoire HTBI primers and CDR3-region Arm-PCR. TCRdb redid the calling of the multiplex PCR reads with MiXCR, one entry per CDR3 protein. Of under 800,000 distinct CDR3 sequences in the sample, roughly 15% were seen once. This entry is derived from a study of regulatory T cells in long-lasting Graves disease. Findings and limits, study-wide: Graves' patients with persistent disease showed TCR diversity lower than patients newly diagnosed. Favored usage of TRBV28, TRBJ1-2 and TRBJ2-5 was recorded in persistent disease. Accuracy was possibly reduced by small sample size.

The CDR3 totals 14 residues. V dropped 0 bases and J dropped 6; count of bases not matched to a gene: 2. Germline V gives CDR1 DFQATT, CDR2 SNEGSKA (reference sequence). The time point is: newly diagnosed GD, antithyroid drugs for less than 3 months. Generation of the TCR library employed RNA extracted from PBMCs. In addition, the sample was reused for a study of T cells in Graves' hyperthyroidism and ophthalmopathy.

The sequencing used peripheral blood mononuclear cells (PBMCs), collected at new diagnosis, from a patient treated with antithyroid drugs. This sequence joins TRBV20-1 and TRBJ1-6; 7 bases match TRBD1. The sequence came from a woman in her thirties with Graves disease. The DNA for the CDR3 is TGCAGTGCTAGAGAGGACAGGACTAATTCACCCCTCCACTTT. Encoded protein: CSAREDRTNSPLHF.